This TCR beta chain originates from a study of T cell responses to AZD1222 COVID-19 vaccine. Profiled with immunoSEQ multiplex PCR; TCRdb holds only in-frame clones, not every one. The sample carries some 140,000 clones, roughly 80% recorded once. The CDR3 totals 15 residues. Germline V gene lookup returns CDR1 SEHNR and CDR2 FQNEAQ (reference sequence). V was shortened by 1 base and J by 6 bases, with 13 bases between the two germline ends. This TCR derives from an adult in good health. The specimen was peripheral blood, collected on day 0 of AZD1222 vaccination. The chain carries TRBV7-9 and TRBJ1-5, with D possibly being TRBD1 (5 bases). CDR3 DNA sequence: TGTGCCAGCAGCTTAGGTGGCAACGGGGGTCAGCCCCAGCATTTT. It specifies CASSLGGNGGQPQHF.